Following are 4 T cell receptor beta chains from one sample sequenced in a study of beta chain features in type 1 diabetes (dated 2018 in TCRdb). Points the paper makes about the study in general: In all four CD4+ subsets, TCRB CDR3 length was moderately but significantly shorter in type 1 diabetes patients.

The library was produced with the immunoSEQ multiplex PCR assay. The entire isolated RNA was reverse transcribed using the High Capacity cDNA Reverse Transcription Kit, and thus expressed TCRB transcripts were sequenced. TCRdb carries this immuneACCESS record with in-frame sequences only. Its versions omit some clonotypes, under half of them owing to an unresolved V gene in the studies checked, with the rest unexplained. Here the sample has around 710,000 clones; around an eighth occur a single time. The leading ten clones occupy around 0.12% of the sample. Their antigen targets remain unknown. Sequencing was done on a sample of naive CD4+ T cells from blood. Reading the label with the study, this specimen's cell subset or site is: true naive CD4+ T cells. The source of these receptors is a man aged 30 to 39 with type 1 diabetes.

This clone came up a few times. Written as DNA, the CDR3 is TGTGCCAGCAGTTCAAGAACTAATGAAAAACTGTTTTTT. This codes for CASSSRTNEKLFF. This chain joins TRBV25-1 and TRBJ1-4, with D unresolved. Trimming took off 5 bases at V and 1 base at J, with 5 bases between the two ends. The CDR3 contains 13 residues. Germline values: CDR1 MGHDK, CDR2 SYGVNS.

This clone was observed a few times. The chain joins TRBV9 to TRBJ2-7, with TRBD2 matching 10 bases. Per germline, CDR1 SGDLS and CDR2 YYNGEE. Unmatched junction bases numbered 5, after V lost 3 bases and J lost 2 bases. The CDR3 runs to 15 residues. CDR3: CASSAASGGPYEQYF. The CDR3 nucleotides are TGTGCCAGCAGCGCCGCTAGCGGGGGCCCCTACGAGCAGTACTTC.

The sample holds a few counts of this clone. The junction differs from germline at one of its ends, possibly a read error. Other DNA sequences in the sample encode the same CDR3. The V gene is TRBV5-4, the J gene TRBJ2-7; the D is unclear. Per the germline V gene, CDR1 is SGHNT and CDR2 is YYREEE (reference sequence). The CDR3 contains 12 residues. CDR3 in amino acids: CASSLVSHEQYF. CDR3 coding DNA: TGTGCCAGCAGCTTGGTCTCCCACGAGCAGTACTTC.

This clone was detected a few times. The rearrangement joins TRBV2 to TRBJ2-1; D uncertain. This CDR3 region has 15 residues. V lost 4 bases to trimming and J lost 0 bases, with 10 bases between them. Looked up from germline, CDR1 is SNHLY and CDR2 is FYNNEI. This chain's CDR3 is CASSAGLSSYNEQFF. The DNA for the CDR3 is TGTGCCAGCAGTGCCGGGCTAAGCTCCTACAATGAGCAGTTCTTC.